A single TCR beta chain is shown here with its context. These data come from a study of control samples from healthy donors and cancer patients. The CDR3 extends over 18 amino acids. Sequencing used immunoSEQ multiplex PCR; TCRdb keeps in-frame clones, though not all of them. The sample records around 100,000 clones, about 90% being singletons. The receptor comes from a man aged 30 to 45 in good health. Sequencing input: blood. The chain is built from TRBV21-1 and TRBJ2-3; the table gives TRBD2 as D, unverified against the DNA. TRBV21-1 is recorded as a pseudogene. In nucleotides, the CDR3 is TGTGCCCCCCGAGGTGGGACTAGCCGCCGACATTGCACAGATACGCAGTATTTT. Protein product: CAPRGGTSRRHCTDTQYF.